This entry lists 10 T cell receptor beta chains sequenced from one sample in a study of cytotoxic CD8 clonotypes in ibrutinib-treated CLL. Assay: immunoSEQ multiplex PCR; the TCRdb copy retains only in-frame clones and omits some. This sample has some 200,000 clones; around 72% occur once, and the top ten carry about an eighth. The input for sequencing was PBMCs, taken after 24 months of ibrutinib treatment. Receptor source: a human donor with chronic lymphocytic leukemia.

DNA of the CDR3: TGTGCCAGCAGCTCCCGTTCTAGCGGCTACAATGAGCAGTTCTTC. Its translation is CASSSRSSGYNEQFF. The rearrangement joins TRBV7-2 to TRBJ2-1; 7 nucleotides align to TRBD2. Germline V gene lookup returns CDR1 SGHTA and CDR2 FQGNSA. The CDR3 has 15 residues. V was pared by 4 bases and J by 3 bases, with 6 bases of the junction left unmatched.

The V gene is TRBV5-4, the J gene TRBJ2-3; the D call may be TRBD1 or TRBD2 (5 bases each). Per the germline V gene, CDR1 is SGHNT and CDR2 is YYREEE (reference sequence). The CDR3 consists of 15 residues. Deletions cut 2 bases from V and 8 bases from J, with 18 bases between. The CDR3 region has the DNA TGTGCCAGCAGCTTCAGGGATCTCGGGATCAGTACGCAGTATTTT. Protein sequence: CASSFRDLGISTQYF.

This clone was detected once. This chain uses TRBV29-1 with TRBJ2-7; D may be TRBD2 (5 bases). The CDR3 loop spans 12 amino acids. The V gene lost 7 bases and the J gene lost 2 bases, with 12 bases spanning the gap. In germline, CDR1 is SQVTM, CDR2 ANQGSEA. The CDR3 is CSAGWGAYEQYF. As DNA, the CDR3 is TGCAGCGCCGGATGGGGAGCCTACGAGCAGTACTTC.

The chain has TRBV19 and TRBJ1-4; TRBD1 agrees at 7 bases. J lost 3 bases, V lost 5 bases, and 3 bases had no gene match. Germline CDR1 is LNHDA and CDR2 is SQIVND (reference sequence). The CDR3 has 14 residues. The CDR3 here is CASSLGTANEKLFF. CDR3 DNA sequence: TGTGCCAGTAGTCTCGGGACAGCTAATGAAAAACTGTTTTTT.

This rearrangement joins TRBV5-4 to TRBJ2-7, with a possible D match to TRBD1 (7 bases). Germline V gene lookup returns CDR1 SGHNT and CDR2 YYREEE (reference sequence). V lost 3 bases to trimming and J lost 2 bases, with 15 bases between them. The CDR3 extends over 15 amino acids. CDR3: CASSWRGHETYEQYF. The CDR3 nucleotides read TGTGCCAGCAGCTGGAGGGGGCATGAGACCTACGAGCAGTACTTC.

The V call is TRBV19, the J call TRBJ1-4; 7 nucleotides line up with TRBD1. The ends lost 5 bases at V and 0 bases at J; junction bases unmatched: 6. This CDR3 has 16 residues. Germline V lookup: CDR1 LNHDA, CDR2 SQIVND (reference sequence). The CDR3 nucleotides are TGTGCCAGTAGTCCGCGTGGGACAGCAACTAATGAAAAACTGTTTTTT. Translating gives CASSPRGTATNEKLFF.

J is TRBJ2-7 and V is TRBV6-5; 10 nucleotides line up with TRBD1. Germline CDR1 is MNHEY and CDR2 is SVGAGI. The CDR3 runs 14 residues. Germline trimming cut 6 bases from V and 5 bases from J; bases unmatched to any gene: 7. CDR3 nucleotide sequence: TGTGCCAGCAGCCTATGGACAGGGGGAAACGAGCAGTACTTC. Amino acid sequence: CASSLWTGGNEQYF.

The chain combines TRBV5-4 with TRBJ1-5, with 8 bases that match TRBD1. This CDR3 is 13 amino acids long. V lost 2 bases and J lost 7; bases outside the gene matches: 2. The V gene's germline CDR1 is SGHNT and CDR2 YYREEE (reference sequence). In DNA, the CDR3 is TGTGCCAGCAGCTTTGGACAGGGACAGCCCCAGCATTTT. It translates to CASSFGQGQPQHF.

This clone has only a few counts. This likely traces to a read error, being one base from a far larger clone. The rearrangement uses TRBV5-4 and TRBJ1-2, with 9 bases fitting TRBD1. CDR1 and CDR2 (germline): SGHNT, YYREEE (reference sequence). This CDR3 is 16 amino acids long. With 4 bases clipped from V and 4 bases from J, the junction kept 11 bases outside the gene matches. This CDR3 reads CASSQAGTGTIYGYTF. CDR3 coding DNA: TGTGCCAGCAGCCAAGCAGGGACAGGGACAATCTATGGCTACACCTTC.

This clone has only one observation. The chain employs TRBV9 and TRBJ2-7, with D perhaps matching TRBD2 (6 bases). The length of the CDR3 is 15 residues. V dropped 4 bases and J dropped 2 bases, with 16 bases sitting between them. CDR1 is SGDLS, CDR2 YYNGEE, per germline. The CDR3 sequence: CASSKRGSDAYEQYF. CDR3 DNA: TGTGCCAGCAGCAAACGGGGGTCAGATGCCTACGAGCAGTACTTC.